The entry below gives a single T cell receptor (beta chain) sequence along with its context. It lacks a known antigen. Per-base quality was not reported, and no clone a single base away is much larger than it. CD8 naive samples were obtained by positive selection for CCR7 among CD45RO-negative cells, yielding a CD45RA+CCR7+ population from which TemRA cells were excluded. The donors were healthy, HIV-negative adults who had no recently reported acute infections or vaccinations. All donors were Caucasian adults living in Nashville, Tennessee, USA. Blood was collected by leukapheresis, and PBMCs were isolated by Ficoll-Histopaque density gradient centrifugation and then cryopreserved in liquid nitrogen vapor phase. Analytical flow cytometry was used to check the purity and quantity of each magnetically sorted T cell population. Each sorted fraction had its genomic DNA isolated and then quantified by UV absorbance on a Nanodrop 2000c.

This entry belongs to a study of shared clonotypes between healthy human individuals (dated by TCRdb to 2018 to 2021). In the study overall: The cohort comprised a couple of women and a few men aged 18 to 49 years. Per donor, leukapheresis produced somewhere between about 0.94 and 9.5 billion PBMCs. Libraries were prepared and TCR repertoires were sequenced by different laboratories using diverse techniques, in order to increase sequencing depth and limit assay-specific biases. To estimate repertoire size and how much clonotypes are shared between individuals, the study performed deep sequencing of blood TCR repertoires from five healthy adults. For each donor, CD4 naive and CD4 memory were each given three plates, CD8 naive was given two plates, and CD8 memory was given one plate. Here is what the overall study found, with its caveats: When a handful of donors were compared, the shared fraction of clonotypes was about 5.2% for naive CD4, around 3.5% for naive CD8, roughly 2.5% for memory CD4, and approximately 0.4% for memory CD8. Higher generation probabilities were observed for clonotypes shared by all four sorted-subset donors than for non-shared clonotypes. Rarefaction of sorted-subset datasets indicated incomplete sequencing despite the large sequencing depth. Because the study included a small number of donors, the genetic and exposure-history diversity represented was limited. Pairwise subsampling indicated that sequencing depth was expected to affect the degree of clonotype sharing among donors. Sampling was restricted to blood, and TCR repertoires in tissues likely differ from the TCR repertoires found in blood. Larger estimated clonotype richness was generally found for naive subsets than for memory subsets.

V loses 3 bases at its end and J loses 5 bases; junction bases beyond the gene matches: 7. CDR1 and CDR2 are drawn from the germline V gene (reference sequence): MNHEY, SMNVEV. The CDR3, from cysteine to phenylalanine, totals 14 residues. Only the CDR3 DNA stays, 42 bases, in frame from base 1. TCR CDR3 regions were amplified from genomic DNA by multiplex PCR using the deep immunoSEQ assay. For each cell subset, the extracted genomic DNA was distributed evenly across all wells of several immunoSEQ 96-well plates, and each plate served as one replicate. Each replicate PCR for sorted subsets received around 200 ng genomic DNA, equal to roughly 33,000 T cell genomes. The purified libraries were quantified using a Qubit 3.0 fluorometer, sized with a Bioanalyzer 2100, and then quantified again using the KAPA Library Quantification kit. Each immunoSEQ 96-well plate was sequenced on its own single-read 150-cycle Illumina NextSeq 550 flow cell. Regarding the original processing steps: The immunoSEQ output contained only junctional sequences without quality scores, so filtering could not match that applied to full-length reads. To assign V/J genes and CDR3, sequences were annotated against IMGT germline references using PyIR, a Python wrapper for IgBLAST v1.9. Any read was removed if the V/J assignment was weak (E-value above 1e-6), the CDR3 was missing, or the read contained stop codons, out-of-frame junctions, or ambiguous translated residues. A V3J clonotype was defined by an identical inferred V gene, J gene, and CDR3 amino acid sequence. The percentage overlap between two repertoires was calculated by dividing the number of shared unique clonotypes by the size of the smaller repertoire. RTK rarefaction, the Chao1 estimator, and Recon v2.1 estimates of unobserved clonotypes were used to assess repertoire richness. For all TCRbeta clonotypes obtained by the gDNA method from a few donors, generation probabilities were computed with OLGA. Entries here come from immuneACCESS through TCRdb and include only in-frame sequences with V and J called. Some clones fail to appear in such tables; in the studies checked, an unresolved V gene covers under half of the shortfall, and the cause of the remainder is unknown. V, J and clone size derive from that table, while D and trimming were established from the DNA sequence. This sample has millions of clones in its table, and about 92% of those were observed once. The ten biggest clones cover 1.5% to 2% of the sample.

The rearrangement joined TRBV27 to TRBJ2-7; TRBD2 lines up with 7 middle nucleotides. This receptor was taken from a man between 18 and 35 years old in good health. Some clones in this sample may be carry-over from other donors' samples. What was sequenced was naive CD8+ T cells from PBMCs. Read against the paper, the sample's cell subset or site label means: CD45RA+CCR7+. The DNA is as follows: TGTGCCAGCAGTTTCGACTGGGGGGGGAACGAGCAGTACTTC. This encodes CASSFDWGGNEQYF.